What follows are 14 T cell receptor beta chains derived from one specimen sequenced in a study of shared clonotypes between healthy human individuals. Produced via immunoSEQ multiplex PCR; TCRdb's table is partial and in-frame only. The sample includes about 1.5 million clones, roughly 98% of them seen just once. The sequenced sample consisted of naive CD4+ T cells sorted from blood. As to subset: CD45RA+ positively selected. Receptors originate from a man aged 25 to 45 in good health.

The CDR3 nucleotides are TGTGCCAGCAGCGTGACAGGGCGACCTAACTATGGCTACACCTTC. Amino acids: CASSVTGRPNYGYTF. This chain connects TRBV6-1 to TRBJ1-2, with 7 positions matching TRBD1. V dropped 6 bases and J dropped 0; count of bases not matched to a gene: 7. The CDR3 is 15 residues long. CDR1 MNHNS and CDR2 SASEGT come from the germline V gene.

This sequence joins TRBV9 and TRBJ2-1, with 11 bases that match TRBD2. With 4 bases clipped from V and 9 bases from J, the junction kept 18 bases outside the gene matches. CDR3 length: 18 amino acids. Germline CDR1 reads SGDLS; CDR2 reads YYNGEE. In DNA form, the CDR3 reads TGTGCCAGCAGCACCGACAGGGTTCCGGGACTAGCGGCTCTTGAGCAGTTCTTC. Translating gives CASSTDRVPGLAALEQFF.

The CDR3 region has the DNA TGTGCCAGCAGCAGTTGGAATGTGCCACAAAGTCGGGCCAACGTCCTGACTTTC. Translation: CASSSWNVPQSRANVLTF. The chain has TRBV7-7 and TRBJ2-6; D unresolved. CDR1 is SSHAT, CDR2 FNYEAQ, per germline (reference sequence). The V end was cut by 5 bases, the J end by 5 bases, with 22 bases between. The CDR3 spans 18 residues.

The chain uses TRBV7-2 and TRBJ2-3, with D perhaps TRBD1 (6 bases). Trimming took off 1 base at V and 8 bases at J, with 16 bases between the two ends. The CDR3 runs to 15 residues. Germline CDR1 SGHTA, CDR2 FQGNSA. The CDR3 is CASSLVGTGQGTQYF. CDR3 nucleotides: TGTGCCAGCAGCTTAGTCGGTACGGGACAAGGTACGCAGTATTTT.

The table lists this clone with a count of one. The CDR3 DNA follows: TGTGCCAGCAGCTTGTGGCTTACCGTCGTGCCGTACTTC. Its translation is CASSLWLTVVPYF. J is TRBJ2-7 and V is TRBV5-6; D is ambiguous. The ends were cut back, 1 base at V and 12 bases at J, with 17 bases in the middle. CDR3 length: 13 residues. CDR1 is SGHDT and CDR2 is YYEEEE in the germline V gene.

This rearrangement joins TRBV28 to TRBJ2-7, with TRBD1 matching over 8 bases. The germline V gene encodes CDR1 MDHEN and CDR2 SYDVKM. This CDR3 is built from 15 residues. V shed 5 bases, J shed 0 bases, and the junction held 6 bases outside the gene matches. In nucleotides, the CDR3 is TGTGCCAGCAGTCCAAGGACAGGGTTCTCCTACGAGCAGTACTTC. Its protein is CASSPRTGFSYEQYF.

This sequence joins TRBV9 and TRBJ1-5; TRBD1 aligns across 9 bases. The CDR3 length is 17 residues. Germline-derived CDR1 and CDR2 are SGDLS and YYNGEE. V lost 3 bases, J lost 4 bases, and 11 bases stayed unmatched. The CDR3 region has the DNA TGTGCCAGCAGCGAAGCTGCCGGGACAGGGCTTAATCAGCCCCAGCATTTT. Residues: CASSEAAGTGLNQPQHF. The full variable domain, in which reference TRBV9 and TRBJ1-5 provide the parts outside the CDR3, is DSGVTQTPKHLITATGQRVTLRCSPRSGDLSVYWYQQSLDQGLQFLIQYYNGEERAKGNILERFSAQQFPDLHSELNLSSLELGDSALYFCASSEAAGTGLNQPQHFGDGTRLSIL.

This clone showed up just once. The V call is TRBV5-4, the J call TRBJ2-7; 7 nucleotides align to TRBD1. This CDR3 has 14 amino acids. Germline lookup yields CDR1 SGHNT and CDR2 YYREEE (reference sequence). V lost 4 bases and J lost 2; bases outside the gene matches: 6. Here the CDR3 DNA reads TGTGCCAGCAGCCTCCGGACAGGCCCCTACGAGCAGTACTTC. This gives the protein CASSLRTGPYEQYF.

The rearrangement uses TRBV18 and TRBJ1-1; the D is unclear. The germline gives CDR1 KGHSH, CDR2 LQKENI. V lost 0 bases to trimming and J lost 2 bases, with 10 bases between them. The CDR3 runs 15 residues. The CDR3 DNA reads TGTGCCAGCTCACCACCGCCGGGGAGAAACACTGAAGCTTTCTTT. Translated, it gives CASSPPPGRNTEAFF.

This chain links TRBV4-3 with TRBJ2-5, with 9 bases fitting TRBD1. The V gene end was trimmed by 4 bases and the J gene end by 2 bases; junction bases not matched to a gene: 5. The germline CDR1 and CDR2 sequences are LGHNA and YSLEER. This CDR3 contains 15 residues. The CDR3 here is CASSPGQGRQETQYF. CDR3 in DNA: TGCGCCAGCAGCCCCGGACAGGGGAGGCAAGAGACCCAGTACTTC.

V is TRBV28 and J is TRBJ1-5, with TRBD1 matching over 8 bases. The CDR3 runs 16 residues. Germline V gene data show CDR1 as MDHEN and CDR2 as SYDVKM. V was clipped by 4 bases and J by 0 bases; unmatched bases: 5. The CDR3 DNA sequence: TGTGCCAGCAGTTATACAGGGGGGGATAGCAATCAGCCCCAGCATTTT. Its protein is CASSYTGGDSNQPQHF.

The rearrangement uses TRBV14 and TRBJ2-5; no clear D. V lost 2 bases and J lost 2, with 9 bases in between. The germline V gene encodes CDR1 SGHDN and CDR2 FVKESK. This CDR3 is built from 14 residues. CDR3 region: CASSQQLNQETQYF. In DNA, the CDR3 is TGTGCCAGCAGCCAACAACTAAATCAAGAGACCCAGTACTTC.

The J gene is TRBJ2-5, the V gene TRBV29-1; D is ambiguous. The CDR3 runs 11 residues. Germline CDR1 is SQVTM and CDR2 is ANQGSEA. The V gene lost 7 bases and the J gene lost 5 bases, with 11 bases spanning the gap. CDR3 coding DNA: TGCAGCGCTCGTGGGTCTGAGACCCAGTACTTC. Its translation: CSARGSETQYF.

V and J are TRBV7-8 and TRBJ2-7; 7 bases fit TRBD2. The CDR3 covers 15 residues. Trimming took 1 base from V and 2 from J; bases not matched to a gene: 5. Germline CDR1 and CDR2: SGHVS and FQNEAQ. CDR3 loop: CASSLVGLAAYEQYF. The CDR3 coding sequence is TGTGCCAGCAGCTTAGTAGGGCTAGCGGCCTACGAGCAGTACTTC.